The present T cell receptor (beta chain) was sequenced within a study of T cells in Graves' hyperthyroidism and ophthalmopathy. Whole-study results and caveats: Most thyroid clonotypes expanded above 0.001 were also detected in blood. Ophthalmopathy was identified by the model a median about 6 months ahead of onset.

Exclusion criteria comprised uncontrolled infection, other autoimmune disease, pregnancy or lactation. PBMCs were obtained from 7.5 to 10 ml fresh peripheral blood. Amplification of TCR beta CDR3 regions was performed using RNA transcripts as template. HTBI primers were used for first-round RT-PCR of the TCR CDR3. Via MiXCR, TCRdb re-called the multiplex PCR reads, giving one row per CDR3 protein. The sample includes a few hundred thousand distinct CDR3 sequences, about 16% seen only once; the top ten take 32%. This clonotype was found a few times. The antigen remains unidentified. This CDR3 comprises 16 residues. V was cut by 2 bases and J by 2 bases, with 14 bases left in between. From germline, CDR1 is ENHRY and CDR2 SYGVKD.

Sequenced material: blood. This clonotype originated in a woman in her thirties with Graves' hyperthyroidism. V gene TRBV10-3 combines with J gene TRBJ2-3; D might be TRBD2 (7 bases). As DNA, the CDR3 is TGTGCCATCAGTGAGGAGCGGGACACCAACACAGATACGCAGTATTTT. Protein product: CAISEERDTNTDTQYF.